This entry lists 2 T cell receptor beta chains sequenced from one sample in a study of T cell responses to AZD1222 COVID-19 vaccine. Libraries were prepared by immunoSEQ multiplex PCR; TCRdb keeps only in-frame clonotypes and omits some of them. The profile shows roughly 99,000 clones, approximately 89% of them singletons. This material consisted of peripheral blood, taken 28 days after the second AZD1222 dose. These TCRs come from an adult who received the AZD1222 COVID-19 vaccine.

V usage is TRBV2 and J usage is TRBJ2-1; 7 nucleotides line up with TRBD1. V shed 5 bases, J shed 0 bases, and the junction held 1 base outside the gene matches. The CDR3 sequence is 14 residues long. Germline V gives CDR1 SNHLY, CDR2 FYNNEI. The CDR3 nucleotides read TGTGCCAGCAGTAACAGGGGCTCCTACAATGAGCAGTTCTTC. Its translation: CASSNRGSYNEQFF.

This chain connects TRBV5-1 to TRBJ1-1; unclear D gene. Germline CDR1 and CDR2: SGHRS and YFSETQ. The germline V and J ends were trimmed by 0 bases and 1 base, with 13 bases remaining between them. The CDR3 extends over 16 amino acids. The CDR3 DNA reads TGCGCCAGCAGCTTGGCCTATCCGATGGGGAACACTGAAGCTTTCTTT. Translating it yields CASSLAYPMGNTEAFF.